The table lists the clone carrying this TCR beta chain with a count of one. In the original analysis: Estimated nucleated cell counts came from reference gene primer amplification. Assay: immunoSEQ multiplex PCR; the TCRdb copy retains only in-frame clones and omits some. That table is the source of V, J and clone size, and D and trimming were worked out from the DNA. The data contain 290,000 or so clones, around 90% of them singletons. This sample was taken from a study of blood T cell repertoires in COVID-19. Study overall: PBMCs, B-cell-depleted T cells, or T cells were the source of the cDNA or gDNA that made up the material.

V was pared by 1 base and J by 3 bases, with 10 bases between. Germline V gives CDR1 SNHLY, CDR2 FYNNEI. The CDR3 spans 15 residues. The V call is TRBV2, the J call TRBJ1-5; D perhaps matches TRBD1 (6 bases). The clonotype comes from a man younger than 35 with active or convalescent COVID-19. Sample: peripheral blood. The CDR3 region has the DNA TGTGCCAGCAGTGAAGACAGGGTAATCAATCAGCCCCAGCATTTT. Its protein is CASSEDRVINQPQHF.